A selection of T cell receptor beta chains follows, all from one sample in a study of blood T cell repertoires in COVID-19. TCRdb's copy holds only in-frame clones and misses some; the assay was immunoSEQ multiplex PCR. The sample has fewer than 50,000 clones; about 85% are singletons. The sample was peripheral blood. The receptors were gathered from an elderly woman with acute or convalescent COVID-19. Each CDR3 is given with its conserved first and last residue.

v_call cdr3_aa
TRBV27 CASSPRLAGETEQFF
TRBV18 CASSPRSLAGNEQFF
TRBV6-6 CASSFGSSYEQYF
TRBV18 CASSPSQGTYEQYF
TRBV2 CPSRGGQRGGSYEQYF
TRBV2 CASSDSQGYQEKLFF
TRBV2 CASKPGAGELFF
TRBV5-4 CASSPGRQETQYF
TRBV7-7 CASSLFHTTDTQYF
TRBV18 CASSPGTASGNTIYF
TRBV6-5 CASTESGLGGNEQFF
TRBV10-3 CAIGSGSYEQYF
TRBV19 CASSPGLARTFTGELFF
TRBV9 CASNLRETSSYEQYF
TRBV25-1 CASSPGLAGYNEQFF
TRBV5-5 CASSHTEAKNIQYF
TRBV20-1 CSASTFGTGVSPPKGRYYEQYF
TRBV30 CAWSVGGGLAGISYEQYF
TRBV7-9 CASSPIHGVNTGELFF
TRBV7-7 CAPHTGTSNTGELFF
TRBV10-2 CATGDRGREGSGNTIYF
TRBV5-1 CASHTGQGNHEKLFF
TRBV27 CASSRTSFYEQYF
TRBV5-1 CASSLGRYYGYTF
TRBV15 CATSRDAAGTIYF
TRBV7-8 CASSSGHRYEQYF
TRBV3-1/TRBV3-2 CASSQDGVSGRGRETQYF
TRBV10-3 CAISPGQENGYTF
TRBV10-3 CAISVDMVGSPLHF
TRBV20-1 CSARGLDEQFF
TRBV6-5 CASPSDREGSYEQYF
TRBV19 CASSIDGGRRDYTGELFF
TRBV3-1/TRBV3-2 CASSQGTGDGNQPQHF
TRBV6-6 CASTGTVYQPQHF
TRBV1 CTSSQVGLDRGSGGWNQPQHF
TRBV6-5 CASSPQGVGYGYTF
TRBV10-3 CAIRTGFDQPQHF
TRBV29-1 CSVGGVAGASVYEQYF
TRBV24-1 CATSDSLYPGHSYNEQFF
TRBV9 CASSVGPSGSTDTQYF
TRBV4-2 CASSQDLVRGQVSEKLFF
TRBV27 CASSLGAYEQYF
TRBV2 CASNLGGGEVSTEAFF
TRBV2 CAIHRDREKIEDEQYF
TRBV3-1/TRBV3-2 CASSAGVGGQYF
TRBV2 CASHGQGVSPLHF
TRBV5-1 CASSLVGPYEQYF
TRBV24-1 CATSSGSTTDTQYF
TRBV12-3/TRBV12-4 CASSTGGTYGYTF
TRBV5-1 CASRQGSIINTEAFF
TRBV15 CATSTLARDEQYF
TRBV5-1 CASSFGQGPYEQYF
TRBV6-5 CASRPRASAGELFF
TRBV5-1 CASSLAVSGGTEAFF
TRBV7-2 CASSTNGGDQPQHF